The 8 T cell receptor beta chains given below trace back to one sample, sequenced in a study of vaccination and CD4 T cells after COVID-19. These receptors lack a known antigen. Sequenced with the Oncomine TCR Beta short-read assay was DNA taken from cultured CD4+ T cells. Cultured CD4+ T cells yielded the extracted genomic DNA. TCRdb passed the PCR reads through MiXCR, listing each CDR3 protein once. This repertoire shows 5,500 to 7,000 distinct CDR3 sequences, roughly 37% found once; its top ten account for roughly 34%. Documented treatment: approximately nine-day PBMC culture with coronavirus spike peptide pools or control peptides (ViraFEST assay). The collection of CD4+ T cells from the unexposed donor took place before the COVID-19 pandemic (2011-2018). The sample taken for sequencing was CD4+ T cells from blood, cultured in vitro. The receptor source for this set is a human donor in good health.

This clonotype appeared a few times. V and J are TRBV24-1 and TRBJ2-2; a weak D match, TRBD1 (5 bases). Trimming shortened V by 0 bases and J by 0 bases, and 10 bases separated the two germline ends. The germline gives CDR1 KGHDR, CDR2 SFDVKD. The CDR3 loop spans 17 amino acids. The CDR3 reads CATSDLRQGTNTGELFF. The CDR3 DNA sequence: TGTGCCACCAGTGATTTGAGGCAGGGCACGAACACCGGGGAGCTGTTTTTT.

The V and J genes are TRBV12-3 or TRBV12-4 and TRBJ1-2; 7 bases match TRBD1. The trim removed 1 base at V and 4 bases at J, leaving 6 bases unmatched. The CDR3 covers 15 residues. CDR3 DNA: TGTGCCAGCAGTTTAGGGTGGACAGGACCCTATGGCTACACCTTC. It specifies CASSLGWTGPYGYTF.

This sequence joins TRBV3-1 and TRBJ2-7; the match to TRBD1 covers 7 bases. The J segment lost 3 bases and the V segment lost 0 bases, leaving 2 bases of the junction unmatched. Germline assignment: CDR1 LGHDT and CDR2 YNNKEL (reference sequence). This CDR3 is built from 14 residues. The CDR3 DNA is TGTGCCAGCAGCCAAGAGGGACAGAGCTACGAGCAGTACTTC. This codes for CASSQEGQSYEQYF.

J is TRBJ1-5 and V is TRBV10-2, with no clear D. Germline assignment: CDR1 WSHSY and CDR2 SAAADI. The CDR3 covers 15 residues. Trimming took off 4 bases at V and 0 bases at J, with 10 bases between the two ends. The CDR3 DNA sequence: TGCGCCAGCAGTGCGGACGGAGATAGCAATCAGCCCCAGCATTTT. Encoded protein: CASSADGDSNQPQHF.

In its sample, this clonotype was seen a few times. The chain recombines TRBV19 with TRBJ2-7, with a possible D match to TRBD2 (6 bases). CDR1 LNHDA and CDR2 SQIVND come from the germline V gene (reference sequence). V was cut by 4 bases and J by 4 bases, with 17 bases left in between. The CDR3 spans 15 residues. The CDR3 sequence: CASSKAGNGGYEQYF. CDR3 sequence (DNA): TGTGCCAGTAGTAAGGCGGGAAACGGAGGATACGAGCAGTACTTC.

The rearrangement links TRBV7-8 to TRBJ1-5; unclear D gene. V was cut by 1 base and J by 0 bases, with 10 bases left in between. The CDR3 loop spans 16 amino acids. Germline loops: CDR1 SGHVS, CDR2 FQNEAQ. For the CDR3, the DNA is TGTGCCAGCAGCTTAGGGTTCGGTAATAGCAATCAGCCCCAGCATTTT. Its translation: CASSLGFGNSNQPQHF.

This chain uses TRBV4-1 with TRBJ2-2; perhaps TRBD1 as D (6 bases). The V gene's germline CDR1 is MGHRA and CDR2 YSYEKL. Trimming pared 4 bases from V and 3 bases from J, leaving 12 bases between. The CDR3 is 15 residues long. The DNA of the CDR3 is TGCGCCAGCAGCCCCACAGGACAGTACACCGGGGAGCTGTTTTTT. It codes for CASSPTGQYTGELFF.

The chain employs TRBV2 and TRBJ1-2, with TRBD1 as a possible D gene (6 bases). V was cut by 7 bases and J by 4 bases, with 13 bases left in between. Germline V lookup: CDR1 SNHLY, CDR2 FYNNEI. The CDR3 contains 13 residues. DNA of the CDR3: TGTGCCAGCACGCCAGGGGTGGCCTATGGCTACACCTTC. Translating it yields CASTPGVAYGYTF.